Included here is one T cell receptor (beta chain) sequence, with context. What it recognizes is unknown. Germline values: CDR1 SGHAT, CDR2 FQNNGV. The ends lost 3 bases at V and 3 bases at J; junction bases unmatched: 7. The CDR3 has 16 residues. This sample was taken from a study of T cell responses to AZD1222 COVID-19 vaccine. Points from the study as a whole: CD4 TCRs associated with vaccination spanned spike, dominating at 160-218 and 743-854. Donors in the cohort were predominantly white British and more often female, and clonal diversity was possibly underestimated.

Repertoires were generated with immunoSEQ multiplex PCR, while TCRdb's copy carries only in-frame clones and drops some. This table holds under 170,000 clones, roughly 90% found once. The source is an adult who received the AZD1222 COVID-19 vaccine. Sequenced material: peripheral blood, taken 28 days after the second AZD1222 dose. The rearrangement joins TRBV11-2 to TRBJ1-4, with 7 bases fitting TRBD1. CDR3 in amino acids: CASSFGRTGSNEKLFF. CDR3 in DNA: TGTGCCAGCAGCTTCGGGCGGACAGGCTCTAATGAAAAACTGTTTTTT.